The text below deals with one T cell receptor beta chain. Trimming took 1 base from V and 4 from J, leaving 10 bases between them. CDR3 size: 14 residues. Germline V gives CDR1 SGHNT, CDR2 YENEEA. The protocol was immunoSEQ multiplex PCR, while the TCRdb copy is restricted to in-frame clones and leaves out a portion. The table lists roughly 150,000 clones, around 93% of them singletons. The data were obtained in a study of T cell responses to AZD1222 COVID-19 vaccine. The sequence was obtained from an adult in good health. Sequencing used peripheral blood, obtained on day 0 of AZD1222 vaccination. This chain uses TRBV11-3 with TRBJ1-2, with D tentatively TRBD1 (6 bases). The CDR3: CASSLAGGRYGYTF. The DNA for the CDR3 is TGTGCCAGCAGCTTAGCCGGGGGCCGCTATGGCTACACCTTC.